The rows below give T cell receptor beta chains drawn from one sample of a study of cytomegalovirus exposure and HLA in healthy donors. Some clones are missing from TCRdb's copy, which holds only in-frame ones; the method was immunoSEQ multiplex PCR. The sample yields 150,000 to 200,000 clones, more than 75% seen once. Material: PBMCs. The receptors shown here come from a woman aged 18-29 years in good health and CMV-seronegative. Both conserved end residues are part of each CDR3. The order of the fields is V gene, J gene, D gene, clone size, CDR3 protein, CDR3 DNA. D genes are given only for firm matches. Rows give clone size only sometimes, using once, few, many, or a class for an expanded clone.

TRBV6-5,TRBJ2-6,.,.,CASSYSAGSGANVLTF,TGTGCCAGCAGTTACTCGGCTGGTTCTGGGGCCAACGTCCTGACTTTC
TRBV29-1,TRBJ2-5,TRBD1,once,CSVPGGLQETQYF,TGCAGCGTCCCAGGGGGCCTCCAAGAGACCCAGTACTTC
TRBV29-1,TRBJ2-7,.,.,CSVVIQLSREQYF,TGCAGCGTTGTAATACAGCTGTCTCGGGAGCAGTACTTC
TRBV27,TRBJ2-5,TRBD1,.,CASSEQGAETQYF,TGTGCCAGCAGTGAACAGGGGGCTGAGACCCAGTACTTC
TRBV27,TRBJ2-7,TRBD1,.,CATGASGDRAYEQYF,TGTGCCACTGGGGCCAGTGGGGACAGGGCCTACGAGCAGTACTTC
TRBV11-2,TRBJ2-7,.,.,CASSLDGRPRIGPIYEQYF,TGTGCCAGCAGCTTAGACGGTAGGCCTAGAATTGGCCCTATATACGAGCAGTACTTC
TRBV6-5,TRBJ2-1,.,.,CASSPGYTYNEQFF,TGTGCCAGCAGTCCCGGGTACACTTACAATGAGCAGTTCTTC
TRBV30,TRBJ2-5,TRBD2,once,CAGSGSVLETQYF,TGTGCCGGGAGCGGGAGCGTTTTGGAGACCCAGTACTTC
TRBV7-9,TRBJ2-3,TRBD1,.,CASSRSGTALTSTDTQYF,TGTGCCAGCAGCCGAAGTGGGACAGCGCTTACTAGCACAGATACGCAGTATTTT
TRBV12-5,TRBJ2-7,.,.,CASGLGPYEQYF,TGTGCTAGTGGTTTGGGGCCCTACGAGCAGTACTTC
TRBV7-8,TRBJ1-5,.,.,CASSLGARNQPQHF,TGTGCCAGCAGCTTAGGGGCACGCAATCAGCCCCAGCATTTT
TRBV30,TRBJ2-3,TRBD2,.,CAWRWTSGTDTQYF,TGTGCCTGGAGATGGACTAGCGGCACAGATACGCAGTATTTT
TRBV19,TRBJ2-5,TRBD1,.,CASSIAGTGGTQETQYF,TGTGCCAGTAGTATAGCCGGGACAGGGGGAACACAAGAGACCCAGTACTTC
TRBV11-2,TRBJ2-5,TRBD1,.,CASSMTGVQETQYF,TGTGCCAGCAGCATGACAGGGGTCCAAGAGACCCAGTACTTC
TRBV7-9,TRBJ1-2,.,.,CASSPWAPRGGYTF,TGTGCCAGCAGTCCCTGGGCACCCAGGGGTGGCTACACCTTC
TRBV7-3,TRBJ1-1,.,few,CASSYSGDTEAFF,TGTGCCAGCAGCTACTCAGGGGACACTGAAGCTTTCTTT
TRBV19,TRBJ2-3,TRBD1,.,CASSKQGTDTQYF,TGTGCCAGTAGTAAACAGGGGACAGATACGCAGTATTTT
TRBV7-3,TRBJ2-7,.,.,CASSLTEAGEQYF,TGTGCCAGCAGCTTAACGGAGGCAGGCGAGCAGTACTTC
TRBV5-6,TRBJ2-7,TRBD1,.,CASSASGGTPYEQYF,TGTGCCAGCAGCGCCTCAGGGGGTACCCCCTACGAGCAGTACTTC
TRBV27,TRBJ1-1,.,.,CASSLSTLGQMNTEAFF,TGTGCCAGCAGTTTATCGACTCTAGGACAGATGAACACTGAAGCTTTCTTT
TRBV7-2,TRBJ2-1,.,.,CASSLARPAYNEQFF,TGTGCCAGCAGCTTAGCGCGCCCCGCTTACAATGAGCAGTTCTTC
TRBV5-1,TRBJ2-5,TRBD2,.,CASSPLATEAMETQYF,TGCGCCAGCAGCCCACTAGCGACAGAAGCCATGGAGACCCAGTACTTC
TRBV19,TRBJ2-7,.,once,CASSVFGRAVLYEQYF,TGTGCCAGTAGTGTTTTCGGCAGGGCTGTTCTCTACGAGCAGTACTTC
TRBV30,TRBJ2-3,.,.,CAWTGGRSTDTQYF,TGTGCCTGGACTGGGGGGAGGAGCACAGATACGCAGTATTTT
TRBV6-1,TRBJ2-2,.,.,CASILVANTGELFF,TGTGCCAGCATTCTGGTAGCGAACACCGGGGAGCTGTTTTTT
TRBV7-2,TRBJ2-1,TRBD2,.,CASSLAGGVADEQFF,TGTGCCAGCAGCTTAGCGGGGGGGGTAGCGGACGAGCAGTTCTTC
TRBV5-6,TRBJ1-1,.,once,CASRTELNTEAFF,TGTGCCAGCAGAACAGAGTTGAACACTGAAGCTTTCTTT
TRBV28,TRBJ2-5,.,.,CARGQGSGETQYF,TGTGCCAGGGGGCAGGGGTCGGGAGAGACCCAGTACTTC
TRBV5-5,TRBJ2-1,.,.,CASSAGRNSYNEQFF,TGTGCCAGCAGCGCGGGACGGAACTCCTACAATGAGCAGTTCTTC
TRBV6-5,TRBJ2-7,.,.,CASTLGAEQYF,TGTGCCAGCACGTTAGGGGCCGAGCAGTACTTC
TRBV7-2,TRBJ2-5,TRBD1,.,CASSLAQGAQETQYF,TGTGCCAGCAGCCTGGCCCAGGGGGCACAAGAGACCCAGTACTTC
TRBV5-1,TRBJ2-1,TRBD2,once,CASRPQVAGKGNEQFF,TGCGCCAGCAGACCCCAAGTAGCGGGGAAGGGCAATGAGCAGTTCTTC
TRBV30,TRBJ1-2,.,.,CAWRGQLATIYGYTF,TGTGCCTGGAGGGGACAACTGGCTACAATCTATGGCTACACCTTC
TRBV5-1,TRBJ2-5,TRBD1,.,CASNEAGTGDQETQYF,TGCGCCAGCAACGAGGCCGGGACAGGGGACCAAGAGACCCAGTACTTC
TRBV7-2,TRBJ2-5,TRBD2,.,CASSQLAAGETQYF,TGTGCCAGCAGCCAACTAGCGGCGGGGGAGACCCAGTACTTC
TRBV6-1,TRBJ1-1,TRBD1,few,CASSTRDRGQTEAFF,TGTGCCAGCAGTACACGGGACAGGGGGCAAACTGAAGCTTTCTTT
TRBV9,TRBJ2-1,TRBD2,.,CASSVSGLAGHEQFF,TGTGCCAGCAGCGTATCGGGACTAGCGGGCCATGAGCAGTTCTTC
TRBV11-2,TRBJ2-1,TRBD1,.,CASSFQDRGLNEQFF,TGTGCCAGCAGCTTTCAGGACAGGGGGTTGAATGAGCAGTTCTTC
TRBV28,TRBJ2-7,TRBD2,.,CASVLAGGPGEQYF,TGTGCTTCAGTACTAGCGGGGGGGCCAGGCGAGCAGTACTTC
TRBV18,TRBJ2-1,.,.,CASSPGTPYNEQFF,TGTGCCAGCTCACCCGGGACACCCTACAATGAGCAGTTCTTC
TRBV9,TRBJ1-1,.,.,CASSPRQALVSEAFF,TGTGCCAGCAGCCCTCGACAGGCCCTTGTCTCTGAAGCTTTCTTT
TRBV30,TRBJ2-7,TRBD1,.,CAWSISGTGLYEQYF,TGTGCCTGGAGTATTTCCGGGACAGGGCTATACGAGCAGTACTTC
TRBV10-3,TRBJ2-7,TRBD2,.,CAIRKSSGGTSYEQYF,TGTGCCATCAGAAAATCTAGCGGGGGGACCTCCTACGAGCAGTACTTC
TRBV6-5,TRBJ1-1,.,few,CASRQGTEVTEAFF,TGTGCCAGCAGACAGGGAACAGAGGTCACTGAAGCTTTCTTT
TRBV5-4,TRBJ2-1,TRBD2,once,CASSLYGTSGSEQFF,TGTGCCAGCAGCTTGTACGGGACTAGCGGAAGTGAGCAGTTCTTC
TRBV5-1,TRBJ2-5,.,.,CASSSLEPAGETQYF,TGCGCCAGCAGCAGCCTCGAACCTGCCGGAGAGACCCAGTACTTC
TRBV9,TRBJ1-2,.,.,CASSVFEQNYGYTF,TGTGCCAGCAGCGTCTTTGAACAGAACTATGGCTACACCTTC
TRBV4-2,TRBJ2-2,TRBD1,.,CASSQYRGGELFF,TGTGCCAGCAGCCAATACAGGGGCGGGGAGCTGTTTTTT
TRBV6-5,TRBJ2-7,.,.,CASSYSPRATYEQYF,TGTGCCAGCAGTTACTCTCCCAGGGCCACCTACGAGCAGTACTTC
TRBV25-1,TRBJ2-5,.,.,CASSESAGRVQETQYF,TGTGCCAGCAGTGAATCCGCGGGACGGGTCCAAGAGACCCAGTACTTC
TRBV6-4,TRBJ2-6,.,.,CASSRDWGVSGANVLTF,TGTGCCAGCAGCCGGGACTGGGGAGTATCTGGGGCCAACGTCCTGACTTTC
TRBV25-1,TRBJ1-3,.,.,CASSDRGGPRPDTIYF,TGTGCCAGCAGTGATAGAGGGGGACCACGTCCAGACACCATATATTTT
TRBV13,TRBJ2-7,TRBD2,.,CASSSRLLAGKNYEQYF,TGTGCCAGCAGCTCACGACTACTAGCGGGAAAGAACTACGAGCAGTACTTC
TRBV5-1,TRBJ1-4,TRBD1,few,CASSPGTGGYNEKLFF,TGCGCCAGCAGCCCCGGGACAGGAGGTTATAATGAAAAACTGTTTTTT
TRBV29-1,TRBJ2-1,TRBD2,.,CSVDRGRSGIGNEQFF,TGCAGCGTTGATAGAGGGCGTAGCGGGATTGGCAATGAGCAGTTCTTC
TRBV5-6,TRBJ1-1,TRBD1,few,CASSLGWTGNTEAFF,TGTGCCAGCAGCTTGGGGTGGACAGGGAACACTGAAGCTTTCTTT
TRBV15,TRBJ2-7,TRBD2,.,CATSRPPSGGANEQYF,TGTGCCACCAGCAGACCCCCAAGCGGGGGAGCAAACGAGCAGTACTTC
TRBV7-6,TRBJ1-4,.,.,CASSPWGSGPNEKLFF,TGTGCCAGCAGCCCCTGGGGATCAGGGCCGAATGAAAAACTGTTTTTT
TRBV7-2,TRBJ2-1,TRBD1,.,CASSLARTGPGNEQFF,TGTGCCAGCAGCTTAGCTCGGACAGGGCCGGGGAATGAGCAGTTCTTC